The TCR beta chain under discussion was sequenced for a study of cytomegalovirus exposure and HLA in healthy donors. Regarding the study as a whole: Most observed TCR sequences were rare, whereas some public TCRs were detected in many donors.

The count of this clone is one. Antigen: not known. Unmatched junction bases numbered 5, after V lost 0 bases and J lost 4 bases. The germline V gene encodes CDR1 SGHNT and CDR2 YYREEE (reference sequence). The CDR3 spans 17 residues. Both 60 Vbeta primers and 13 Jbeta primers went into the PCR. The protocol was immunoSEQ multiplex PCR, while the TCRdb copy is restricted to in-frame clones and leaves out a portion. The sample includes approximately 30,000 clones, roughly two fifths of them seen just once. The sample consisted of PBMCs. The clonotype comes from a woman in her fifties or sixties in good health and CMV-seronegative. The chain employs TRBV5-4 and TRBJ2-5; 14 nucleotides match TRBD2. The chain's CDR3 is CASSLGGLAGVAETQYF. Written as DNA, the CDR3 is TGTGCCAGCAGCTTGGGGGGACTAGCGGGAGTCGCAGAGACCCAGTACTTC.